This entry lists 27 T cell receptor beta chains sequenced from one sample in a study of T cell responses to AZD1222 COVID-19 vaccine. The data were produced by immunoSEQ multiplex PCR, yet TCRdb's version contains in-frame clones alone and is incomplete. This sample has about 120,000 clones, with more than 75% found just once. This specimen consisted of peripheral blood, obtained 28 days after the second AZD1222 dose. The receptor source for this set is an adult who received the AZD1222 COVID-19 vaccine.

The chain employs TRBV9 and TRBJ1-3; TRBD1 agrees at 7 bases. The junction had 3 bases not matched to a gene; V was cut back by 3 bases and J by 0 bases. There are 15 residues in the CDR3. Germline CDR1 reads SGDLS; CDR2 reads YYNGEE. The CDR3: CASSGTGNSGNTIYF. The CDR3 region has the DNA TGTGCCAGCAGCGGGACAGGAAACTCTGGAAACACCATATATTTT.

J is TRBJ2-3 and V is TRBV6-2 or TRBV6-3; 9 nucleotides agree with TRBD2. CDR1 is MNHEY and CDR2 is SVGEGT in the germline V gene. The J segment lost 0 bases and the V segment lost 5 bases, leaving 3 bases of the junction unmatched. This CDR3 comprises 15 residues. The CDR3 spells CASSISGRSTDTQYF. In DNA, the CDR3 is TGTGCCAGCAGTATTAGCGGGAGAAGCACAGATACGCAGTATTTT.

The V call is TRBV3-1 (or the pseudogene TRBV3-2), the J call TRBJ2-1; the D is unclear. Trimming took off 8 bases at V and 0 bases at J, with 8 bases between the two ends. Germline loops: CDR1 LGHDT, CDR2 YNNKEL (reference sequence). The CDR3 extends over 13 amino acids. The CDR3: CASARLSYNEQFF. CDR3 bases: TGTGCCAGCGCCCGGCTCTCCTACAATGAGCAGTTCTTC.

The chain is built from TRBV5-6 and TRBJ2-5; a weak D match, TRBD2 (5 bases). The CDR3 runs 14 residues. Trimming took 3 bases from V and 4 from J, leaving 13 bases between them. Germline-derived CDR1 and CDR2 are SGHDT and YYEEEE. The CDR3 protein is CASSSLKGGETQYF. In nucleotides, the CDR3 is TGTGCCAGCAGCTCCCTCAAAGGAGGAGAGACCCAGTACTTC. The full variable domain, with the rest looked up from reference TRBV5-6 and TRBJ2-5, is DAGVTQSPTHLIKTRGQQVTLRCSPKSGHDTVSWYQQALGQGPQFIFQYYEEEERQRGNFPDRFSGHQFPNYSSELNVNALLLGDSALYLCASSSLKGGETQYFGPGTRLLVL.

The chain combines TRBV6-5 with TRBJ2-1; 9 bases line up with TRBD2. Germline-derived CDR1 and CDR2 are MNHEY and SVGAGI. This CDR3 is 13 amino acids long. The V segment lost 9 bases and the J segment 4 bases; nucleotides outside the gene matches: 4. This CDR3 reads CASWAGGYNEQFF. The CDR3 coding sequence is TGTGCCAGTTGGGCGGGAGGGTACAATGAGCAGTTCTTC.

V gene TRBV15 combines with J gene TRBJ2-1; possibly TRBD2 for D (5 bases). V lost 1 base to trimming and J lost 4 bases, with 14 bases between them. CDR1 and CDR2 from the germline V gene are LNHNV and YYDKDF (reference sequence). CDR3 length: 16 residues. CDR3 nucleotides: TGTGCCACCAGCAGAGGCGGGCAGAGCCGTTACAATGAGCAGTTCTTC. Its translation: CATSRGGQSRYNEQFF. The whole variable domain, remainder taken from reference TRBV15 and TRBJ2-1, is DAMVIQNPRYQVTQFGKPVTLSCSQTLNHNVMYWYQQKSSQAPKLLFHYYDKDFNNEADTPDNFQSRRPNTSFCFLDIRSPGLGDTAMYLCATSRGGQSRYNEQFFGPGTRLTVL.

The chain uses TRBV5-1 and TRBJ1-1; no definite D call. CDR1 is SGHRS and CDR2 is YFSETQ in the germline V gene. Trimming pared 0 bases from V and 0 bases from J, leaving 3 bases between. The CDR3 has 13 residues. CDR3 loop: CASSLGMNTEAFF. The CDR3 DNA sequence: TGCGCCAGCAGCTTGGGGATGAACACTGAAGCTTTCTTT.

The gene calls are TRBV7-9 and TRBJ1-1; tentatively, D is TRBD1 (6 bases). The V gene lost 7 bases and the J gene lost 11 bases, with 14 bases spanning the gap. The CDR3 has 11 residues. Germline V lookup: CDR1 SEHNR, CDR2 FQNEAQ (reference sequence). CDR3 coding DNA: TGTGCCAGCATGCGTCAGGGGTGGGCTTTCTTT. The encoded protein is CASMRQGWAFF.

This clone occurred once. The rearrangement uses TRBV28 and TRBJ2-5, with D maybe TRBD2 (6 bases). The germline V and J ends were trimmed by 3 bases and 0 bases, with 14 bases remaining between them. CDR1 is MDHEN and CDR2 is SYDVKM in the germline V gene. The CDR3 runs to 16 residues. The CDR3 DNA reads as TGTGCCAGCAGTTTTTTTGGGCGCGGGGACCAAGAGACCCAGTACTTC. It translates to CASSFFGRGDQETQYF.

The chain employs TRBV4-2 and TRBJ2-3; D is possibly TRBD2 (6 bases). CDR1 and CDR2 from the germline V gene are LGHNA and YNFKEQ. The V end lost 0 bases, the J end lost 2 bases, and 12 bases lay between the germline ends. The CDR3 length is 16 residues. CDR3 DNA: TGTGCCAGCAGCCAAGATCTAGCGAGCTACACAGATACGCAGTATTTT. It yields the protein CASSQDLASYTDTQYF.

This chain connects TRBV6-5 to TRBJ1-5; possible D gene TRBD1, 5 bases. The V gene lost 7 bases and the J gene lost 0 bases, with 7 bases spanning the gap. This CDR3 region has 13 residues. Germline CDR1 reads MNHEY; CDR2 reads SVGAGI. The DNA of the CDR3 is TGTGCCAGCAAACAGGTTAGCAATCAGCCCCAGCATTTT. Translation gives CASKQVSNQPQHF.

CDR3: CASSFGGSGANVLTF. The DNA for the CDR3 is TGTGCCAGCAGTTTCGGCGGATCTGGGGCCAACGTCCTGACTTTC. The chain is built from TRBV27 and TRBJ2-6, with D uncertain. V shed 3 bases and J shed 1 base, with 7 bases lying between them. The CDR3 consists of 15 residues. CDR1 MNHEY and CDR2 SMNVEV come from the germline V gene (reference sequence). Combining the CDR3 with reference TRBV27 and TRBJ2-6 gives the whole variable domain EAQVTQNPRYLITVTGKKLTVTCSQNMNHEYMSWYRQDPGLGLRQIYYSMNVEVTDKGDVPEGYKVSRKEKRNFPLILESPSPNQTSLYFCASSFGGSGANVLTFGAGSRLTVL.

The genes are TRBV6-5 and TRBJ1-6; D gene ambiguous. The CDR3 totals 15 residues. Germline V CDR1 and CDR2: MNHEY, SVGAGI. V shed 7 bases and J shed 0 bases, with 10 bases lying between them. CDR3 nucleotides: TGTGCCAGCACCTGGGCTGTCTCCTATAATTCACCCCTCCACTTT. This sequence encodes CASTWAVSYNSPLHF.

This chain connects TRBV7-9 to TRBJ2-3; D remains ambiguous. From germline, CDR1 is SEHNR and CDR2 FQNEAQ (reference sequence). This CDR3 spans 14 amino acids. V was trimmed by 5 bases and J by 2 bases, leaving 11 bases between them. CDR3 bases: TGTGCCAGCAGCCCTAGGACGGCCACAGATACGCAGTATTTT. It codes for CASSPRTATDTQYF.

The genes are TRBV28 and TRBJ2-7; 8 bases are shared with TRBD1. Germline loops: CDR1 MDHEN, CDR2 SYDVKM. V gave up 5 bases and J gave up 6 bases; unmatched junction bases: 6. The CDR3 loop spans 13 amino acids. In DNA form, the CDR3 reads TGTGCCAGCAGTCCTGGACAGGGATTCGAGCAGTACTTC. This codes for CASSPGQGFEQYF.

The chain's CDR3 is CASGHLEDNQPQHF. CDR3 nucleotide sequence: TGCGCCAGCGGCCACCTAGAGGACAATCAGCCCCAGCATTTT. V gene TRBV23-1 combines with J gene TRBJ1-5, with D uncertain. TRBV23-1 is an ORF for which the function is uncertain. There are 14 residues in the CDR3. Deletions cut 8 bases from V and 3 bases from J, with 14 bases between.

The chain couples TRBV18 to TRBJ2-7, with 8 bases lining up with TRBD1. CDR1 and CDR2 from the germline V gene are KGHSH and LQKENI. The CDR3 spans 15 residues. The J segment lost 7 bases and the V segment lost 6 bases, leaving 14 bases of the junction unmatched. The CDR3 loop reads CASSHPDRGGWEQYF. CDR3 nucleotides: TGTGCCAGCTCCCACCCCGACAGGGGCGGGTGGGAGCAGTACTTC. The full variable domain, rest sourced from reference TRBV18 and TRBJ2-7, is NAGVMQNPRHLVRRRGQEARLRCSPMKGHSHVYWYRQLPEEGLKFMVYLQKENIIDESGMPKERFSAEFPKEGPSILRIQQVVRGDSAAYFCASSHPDRGGWEQYFGPGTRLTVT.

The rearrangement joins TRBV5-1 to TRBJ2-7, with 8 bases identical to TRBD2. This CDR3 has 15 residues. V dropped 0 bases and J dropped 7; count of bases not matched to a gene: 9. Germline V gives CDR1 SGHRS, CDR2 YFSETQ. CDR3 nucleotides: TGCGCCAGCAGCTTGGAAGGGACTAGTACGCAAGAGCAGTACTTC. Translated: CASSLEGTSTQEQYF.

The CDR3 protein is CASSPRTGRETQYF. CDR3 DNA sequence: TGTGCCAGCTCACCGAGGACAGGGAGAGAGACCCAGTACTTC. The genes are TRBV18 and TRBJ2-5, with 8 nucleotides matching TRBD1. Trimming removed 3 bases from V and 4 bases from J; junction bases left unmatched: 4. The length of the CDR3 is 14 residues. Germline lookup yields CDR1 KGHSH and CDR2 LQKENI.

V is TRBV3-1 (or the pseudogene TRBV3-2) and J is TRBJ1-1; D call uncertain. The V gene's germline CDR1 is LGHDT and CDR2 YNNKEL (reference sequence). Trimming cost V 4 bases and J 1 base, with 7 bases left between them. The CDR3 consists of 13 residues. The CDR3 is CASSPWGNTEAFF. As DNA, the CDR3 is TGTGCCAGCAGCCCATGGGGGAACACTGAAGCTTTCTTT.

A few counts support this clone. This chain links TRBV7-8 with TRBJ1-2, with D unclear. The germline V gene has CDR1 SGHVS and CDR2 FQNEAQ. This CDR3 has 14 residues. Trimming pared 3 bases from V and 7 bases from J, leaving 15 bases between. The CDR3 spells CASSLSLTVRGYTF. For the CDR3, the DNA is TGTGCCAGCAGCTTGTCATTGACCGTGCGTGGCTACACCTTC. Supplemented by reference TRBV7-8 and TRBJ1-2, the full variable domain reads GAGVSQSPRYKVAKRGQDVALRCDPISGHVSLFWYQQALGQGPEFLTYFQNEAQLDKSGLPSDRFFAERPEGSVSTLKIQRTQQEDSAVYLCASSLSLTVRGYTFGSGTRLTVV.

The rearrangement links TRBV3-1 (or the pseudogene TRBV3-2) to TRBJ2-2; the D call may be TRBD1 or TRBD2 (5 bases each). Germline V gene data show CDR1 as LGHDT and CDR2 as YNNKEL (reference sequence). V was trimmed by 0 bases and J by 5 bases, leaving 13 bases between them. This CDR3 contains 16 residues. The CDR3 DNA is TGTGCCAGCAGCCAAGAGGGCGGGCCAGGGACCGGGGAGCTGTTTTTT. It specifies CASSQEGGPGTGELFF.

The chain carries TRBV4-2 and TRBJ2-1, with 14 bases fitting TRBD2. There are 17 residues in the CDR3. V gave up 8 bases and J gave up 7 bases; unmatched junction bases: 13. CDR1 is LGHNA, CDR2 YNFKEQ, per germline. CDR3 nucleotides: TGTGCCAGCGCGCAAAGGGGACTAGCGGGAGTGAAGAATGAGCAGTTCTTC. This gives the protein CASAQRGLAGVKNEQFF.

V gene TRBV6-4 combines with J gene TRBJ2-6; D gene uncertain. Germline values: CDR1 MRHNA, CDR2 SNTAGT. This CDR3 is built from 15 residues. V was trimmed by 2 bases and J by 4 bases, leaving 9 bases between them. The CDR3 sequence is CASSDKGSGANVLTF. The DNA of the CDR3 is TGTGCCAGCAGTGACAAGGGCTCGGGGGCCAACGTCCTGACTTTC.

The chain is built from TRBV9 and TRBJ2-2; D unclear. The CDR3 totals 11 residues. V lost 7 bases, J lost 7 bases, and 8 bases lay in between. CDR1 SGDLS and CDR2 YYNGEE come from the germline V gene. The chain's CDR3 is CASSAGGELFF. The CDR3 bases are TGTGCCAGCTCGGCCGGCGGGGAGCTGTTTTTT. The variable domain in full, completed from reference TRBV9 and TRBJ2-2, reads DSGVTQTPKHLITATGQRVTLRCSPRSGDLSVYWYQQSLDQGLQFLIQYYNGEERAKGNILERFSAQQFPDLHSELNLSSLELGDSALYFCASSAGGELFFGEGSRLTVL.

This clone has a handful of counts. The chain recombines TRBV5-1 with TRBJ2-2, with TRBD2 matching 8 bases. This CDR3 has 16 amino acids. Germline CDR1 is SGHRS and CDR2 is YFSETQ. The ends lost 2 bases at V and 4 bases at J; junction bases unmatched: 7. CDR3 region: CASSFISGDPTGELFF. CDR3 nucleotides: TGCGCCAGCAGCTTCATTAGCGGGGACCCCACCGGGGAGCTGTTTTTT. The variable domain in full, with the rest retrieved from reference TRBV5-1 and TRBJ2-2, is KAGVTQTPRYLIKTRGQQVTLSCSPISGHRSVSWYQQTPGQGLQFLFEYFSETQRNKGNFPGRFSGRQFSNSRSEMNVSTLELGDSALYLCASSFISGDPTGELFFGEGSRLTVL.

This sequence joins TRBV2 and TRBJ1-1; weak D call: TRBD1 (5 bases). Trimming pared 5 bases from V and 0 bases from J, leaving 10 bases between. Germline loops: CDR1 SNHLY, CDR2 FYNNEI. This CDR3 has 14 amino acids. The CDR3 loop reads CASSLDRMNTEAFF. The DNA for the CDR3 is TGTGCCAGCAGTCTAGACAGAATGAACACTGAAGCTTTCTTT. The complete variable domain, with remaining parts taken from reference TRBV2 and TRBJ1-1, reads EPEVTQTPSHQVTQMGQEVILRCVPISNHLYFYWYRQILGQKVEFLVSFYNNEISEKSEIFDDQFSVERPDGSNFTLKIRSTKLEDSAMYFCASSLDRMNTEAFFGQGTRLTVV.